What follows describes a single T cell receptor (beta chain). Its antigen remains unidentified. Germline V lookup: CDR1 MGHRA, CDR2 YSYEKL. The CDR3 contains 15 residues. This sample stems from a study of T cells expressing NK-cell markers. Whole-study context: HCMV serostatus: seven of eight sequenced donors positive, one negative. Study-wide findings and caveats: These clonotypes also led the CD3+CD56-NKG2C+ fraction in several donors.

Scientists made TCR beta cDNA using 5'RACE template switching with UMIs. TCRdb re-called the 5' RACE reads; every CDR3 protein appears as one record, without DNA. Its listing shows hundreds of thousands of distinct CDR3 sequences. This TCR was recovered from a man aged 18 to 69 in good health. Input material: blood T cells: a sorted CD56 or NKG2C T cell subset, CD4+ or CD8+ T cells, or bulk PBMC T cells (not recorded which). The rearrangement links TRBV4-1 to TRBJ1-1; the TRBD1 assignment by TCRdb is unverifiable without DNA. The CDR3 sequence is CASSQSGGKNTEAFF.